Below are 22 T cell receptor beta chains sequenced from a single sample in a study of control samples from healthy donors and cancer patients. The repertoire was sequenced with immunoSEQ multiplex PCR; TCRdb's copy has only in-frame clones and lacks some. The sample includes around 140,000 clones, about nine tenths of them seen just once. The sequencing input was PBMCs. The receptors stem from a man in his fifties with head and neck cancer.

This chain uses TRBV27 with TRBJ1-2; D uncertain. The V end lost 5 bases, the J end lost 0 bases, and 7 bases lay between the germline ends. The CDR3 runs to 13 residues. Germline loops: CDR1 MNHEY, CDR2 SMNVEV (reference sequence). The CDR3 nucleotides read TGTGCCAGCAGTCAAAGTGCTAACTATGGCTACACCTTC. It encodes CASSQSANYGYTF.

The V and J genes are TRBV28 and TRBJ1-2; possibly TRBD1 for D (5 bases). CDR3 size: 15 residues. Germline lookup yields CDR1 MDHEN and CDR2 SYDVKM. Trimming took off 7 bases at V and 2 bases at J, with 17 bases between the two ends. The CDR3 protein is CASTLSGTGNYGYTF. Here the CDR3 DNA reads TGTGCCAGCACGCTCTCCGGGACCGGGAACTATGGCTACACCTTC.

The chain carries TRBV6-4 and TRBJ2-5, with D tentatively TRBD1 or TRBD2 (7 bases each). This CDR3 spans 13 amino acids. Germline assignment: CDR1 MRHNA and CDR2 SNTAGT. The V end lost 8 bases, the J end lost 5 bases, and 15 bases lay between the germline ends. CDR3 sequence reads: CASANRGGETQYF. In DNA, the CDR3 is TGTGCCAGCGCAAACAGGGGAGGGGAGACCCAGTACTTC.

This clone was seen only a few times. This chain connects TRBV7-9 to TRBJ1-5, with no clear D. This CDR3 spans 12 amino acids. Germline lookup yields CDR1 SEHNR and CDR2 FQNEAQ (reference sequence). Trimming pared 3 bases from V and 6 bases from J, leaving 6 bases between. The CDR3 sequence: CASSFGVQPQHF. The DNA for the CDR3 is TGTGCCAGCAGCTTCGGGGTTCAGCCCCAGCATTTT. The whole variable domain, remainder taken from reference TRBV7-9 and TRBJ1-5, is DTGVSQNPRHKITKRGQNVTFRCDPISEHNRLYWYRQTLGQGPEFLTYFQNEAQLEKSRLLSDRFSAERPKGSFSTLEIQRTEQGDSAMYLCASSFGVQPQHFGDGTRLSIL.

This chain connects TRBV6-5 to TRBJ2-7; 11 positions agree with TRBD2. The V gene's germline CDR1 is MNHEY and CDR2 SVGAGI. Losses at the gene ends were 6 bases for V and 2 bases for J; bases not matched to a gene: 6. The CDR3 covers 15 residues. The CDR3 nucleotides are TGTGCCAGCAGCCTGACTAGCGGGGATACCTACGAGCAGTACTTC. Amino acids: CASSLTSGDTYEQYF.

As regards this clone: An end of the junction differs from the germline gene, which may be a read error. Here the CDR3 DNA reads TGTGCTAGCAGCCAAGGGCCCCAGCGGGAGCAGTACTTC. The encoded protein is CASSQGPQREQYF. The rearrangement links TRBV7-7 to TRBJ2-7; perhaps TRBD2 as D (5 bases). CDR3 length: 13 amino acids. The germline gives CDR1 SSHAT, CDR2 FNYEAQ (reference sequence).

This chain uses TRBV5-1 with TRBJ2-7; 9 bases match TRBD2. The CDR3 totals 16 residues. The germline V gene has CDR1 SGHRS and CDR2 YFSETQ. V trimming: 4 bases; J trimming: 0 bases; junction bases outside the gene matches: 8. CDR3 sequence (DNA): TGCGCCAGCAGCCCCGGGCTAGCGGGATCCTCCTACGAGCAGTACTTC. Its protein is CASSPGLAGSSYEQYF.

The rearrangement joins TRBV27 to TRBJ2-3, with D possibly matching TRBD2 (5 bases). This CDR3 is built from 16 residues. V lost 0 bases and J lost 1, with 11 bases in between. The V gene's germline CDR1 is MNHEY and CDR2 SMNVEV (reference sequence). CDR3 residues: CASSLSKRFGTDTQYF. The CDR3 region has the DNA TGTGCCAGCAGTTTATCTAAGCGGTTCGGCACAGATACGCAGTATTTT.

The CDR3 protein is CASRPSGTSPLHF. The CDR3, as DNA: TGTGCCAGCCGCCCTTCGGGTACTTCACCCCTCCACTTT. This chain links TRBV28 with TRBJ1-6; D call uncertain. The CDR3 sequence is 13 residues long. Between the trimmed V and J ends, which lost 8 bases and 9 bases, there was a span of 14 bases. From germline, CDR1 is MDHEN and CDR2 SYDVKM.

V usage is TRBV27 and J usage is TRBJ2-3; TRBD1 matches at 7 bases. The CDR3 sequence is 18 residues long. Trimming took 3 bases from V and 4 from J; bases not matched to a gene: 16. CDR1 and CDR2 from the germline V gene are MNHEY and SMNVEV (reference sequence). Here the CDR3 reads CASSLRGLELYGPDTQYF. In nucleotides, the CDR3 is TGTGCCAGCAGTTTGAGGGGGCTGGAGTTATATGGCCCAGATACGCAGTATTTT.

The rearrangement links TRBV5-1 to TRBJ2-5, with 10 bases matching TRBD1. CDR3 length equals 14 residues. V lost 4 bases and J lost 2; bases outside the gene matches: 2. Germline V lookup: CDR1 SGHRS, CDR2 YFSETQ. In nucleotides, the CDR3 is TGCGCCAGCAGCCGGGACAGGGGTCAAGAGACCCAGTACTTC. This sequence encodes CASSRDRGQETQYF.

V and J are TRBV9 and TRBJ1-2, with a weak D call TRBD1 (5 bases). This CDR3 is built from 13 residues. Trimming took off 3 bases at V and 5 bases at J, with 11 bases between the two ends. Germline V lookup: CDR1 SGDLS, CDR2 YYNGEE. CDR3 sequence (DNA): TGTGCCAGCAGCGCAGGAGACAGATATGGCTACACCTTC. This gives the protein CASSAGDRYGYTF. Based on the CDR3 plus reference TRBV9 and TRBJ1-2, the full variable domain is DSGVTQTPKHLITATGQRVTLRCSPRSGDLSVYWYQQSLDQGLQFLIQYYNGEERAKGNILERFSAQQFPDLHSELNLSSLELGDSALYFCASSAGDRYGYTFGSGTRLTVV.

The chain couples TRBV5-6 to TRBJ2-3; 12 bases agree with TRBD2. Germline CDR1 SGHDT, CDR2 YYEEEE. The CDR3 has 17 residues. After removal of 4 bases from V and 4 bases from J, the junction contained 10 bases not matched to a gene. The CDR3 DNA sequence: TGTGCCAGCAGCCCTGGCTGGACTAGCGGGGACGCAGATACGCAGTATTTT. Translating gives CASSPGWTSGDADTQYF.

CDR3 protein: CASSVELGGQYQETQYF. CDR3 coding DNA: TGTGCCAGCAGCGTAGAGCTCGGGGGGCAGTACCAAGAGACCCAGTACTTC. V gene TRBV9 combines with J gene TRBJ2-5, with a weak D call TRBD2 (7 bases). The V gene's germline CDR1 is SGDLS and CDR2 YYNGEE. The CDR3 covers 17 residues. Trimming took 0 bases from V and 0 from J, leaving 15 bases between them.

This chain connects TRBV10-1 to TRBJ2-2; 11 bases are shared with TRBD1. The germline V gene encodes CDR1 WNHNN and CDR2 SYGVQD (reference sequence). After removal of 6 bases from V and 7 bases from J, the junction contained 4 bases not matched to a gene. This CDR3 spans 14 amino acids. For the CDR3, the DNA is TGCGCCAGCAGAGGACAGGGGGCGGACGGGGAGCTGTTTTTT. Protein: CASRGQGADGELFF.

In this sample, this clone turned up a few times. J is TRBJ1-5 and V is TRBV25-1; D remains unclear. V lost 5 bases, J lost 2 bases, and 10 bases lay in between. Germline V gene sequence: CDR1 MGHDK, CDR2 SYGVNS. This CDR3 region has 14 residues. The CDR3 region has the DNA TGTGCCAGCAGTCTAAATGGGGGCAATCAGCCCCAGCATTTT. Protein: CASSLNGGNQPQHF.

V usage is TRBV20-1 and J usage is TRBJ1-2; D is uncertain. Germline CDR1 reads DFQATT; CDR2 reads SNEGSKA (reference sequence). Trimming stripped 3 bases from V and 1 base from J, with 18 bases between. The CDR3 totals 16 residues. DNA for the CDR3: TGCAGTGCTAGTACGGACGCACCTAGATTTAACTATGGCTACACCTTC. It translates to CSASTDAPRFNYGYTF.

This chain joins TRBV27 and TRBJ1-2, with a possible D match to TRBD1 (6 bases). CDR1 MNHEY and CDR2 SMNVEV come from the germline V gene (reference sequence). V shed 10 bases and J shed 4 bases, with 22 bases lying between them. The CDR3 sequence is 15 residues long. CDR3 nucleotide sequence: TGTGCCACCACGCTTAAGGGGGGGCTAGGCTATGGCTACACCTTC. Amino acid sequence: CATTLKGGLGYGYTF.

This clone occurred a few times. The rearrangement links TRBV7-2 to TRBJ1-1, with 7 bases aligning to TRBD1. The V and J ends lost 3 bases and 4 bases, in that order; junction bases with no gene match: 5. The CDR3 consists of 14 residues. Germline loops: CDR1 SGHTA, CDR2 FQGNSA. The CDR3 protein is CASSFQGVSTEAFF. CDR3 bases: TGTGCCAGCAGCTTTCAGGGGGTGTCCACTGAAGCTTTCTTT.

This sequence joins TRBV27 and TRBJ1-2; D unclear. CDR1 and CDR2 from the germline V gene are MNHEY and SMNVEV (reference sequence). V was clipped by 4 bases and J by 2 bases, with 8 bases between them. The CDR3 contains 13 residues. The CDR3 bases are TGTGCCAGCAGTTGGTCCATAAACTATGGCTACACCTTC. It specifies CASSWSINYGYTF.

The gene calls are TRBV6-1 and TRBJ2-1; 7 bases line up with TRBD2. Per germline, CDR1 MNHNS and CDR2 SASEGT. V was pared by 3 bases and J by 6 bases, with 14 bases of the junction left unmatched. The CDR3 sequence is 17 residues long. The CDR3: CASSDWLGEGITNEQFF. The CDR3 DNA sequence: TGTGCCAGCAGTGACTGGTTGGGGGAGGGTATAACCAATGAGCAGTTCTTC.

The chain joins TRBV7-2 to TRBJ1-1, with D possibly matching TRBD1 (5 bases). This CDR3 comprises 15 residues. V was clipped by 1 base and J by 5 bases, with 14 bases between them. Germline V gene sequence: CDR1 SGHTA, CDR2 FQGNSA. This CDR3 is CASSLGGFIGTEAFF. The DNA of the CDR3 is TGTGCCAGCAGCTTAGGGGGGTTTATCGGTACTGAAGCTTTCTTT.